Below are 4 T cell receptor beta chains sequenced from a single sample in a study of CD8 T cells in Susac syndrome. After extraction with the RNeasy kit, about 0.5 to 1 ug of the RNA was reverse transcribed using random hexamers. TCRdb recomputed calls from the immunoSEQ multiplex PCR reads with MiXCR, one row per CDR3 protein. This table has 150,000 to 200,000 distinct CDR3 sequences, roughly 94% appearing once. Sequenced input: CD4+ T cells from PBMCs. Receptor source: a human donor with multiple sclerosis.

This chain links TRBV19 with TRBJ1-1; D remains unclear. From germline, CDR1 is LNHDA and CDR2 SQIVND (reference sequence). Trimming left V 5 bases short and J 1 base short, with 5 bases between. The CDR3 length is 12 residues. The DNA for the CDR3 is TGTGCCAGTAGTTACAGGAACACTGAAGCTTTCTTT. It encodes CASSYRNTEAFF.

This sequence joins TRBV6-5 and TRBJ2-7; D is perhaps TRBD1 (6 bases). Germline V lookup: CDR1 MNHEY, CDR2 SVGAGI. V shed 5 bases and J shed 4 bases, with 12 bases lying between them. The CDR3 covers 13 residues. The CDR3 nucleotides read TGTGCCAGCAGTCAACCACAGGGTTACGAGCAGTACTTC. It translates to CASSQPQGYEQYF.

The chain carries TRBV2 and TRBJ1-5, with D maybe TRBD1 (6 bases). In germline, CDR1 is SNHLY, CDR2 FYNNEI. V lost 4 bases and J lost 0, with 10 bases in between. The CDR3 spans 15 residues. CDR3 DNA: TGTGCCAGCAGTGTTGAGGGGGGTAGCAATCAGCCCCAGCATTTT. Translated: CASSVEGGSNQPQHF.

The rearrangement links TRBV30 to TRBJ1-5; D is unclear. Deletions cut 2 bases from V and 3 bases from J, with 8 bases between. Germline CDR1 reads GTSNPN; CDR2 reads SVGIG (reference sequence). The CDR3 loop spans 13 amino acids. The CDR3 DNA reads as TGTGCCTGGAGTAGGTCTGCCAATCAGCCCCAGCATTTT. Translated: CAWSRSANQPQHF.